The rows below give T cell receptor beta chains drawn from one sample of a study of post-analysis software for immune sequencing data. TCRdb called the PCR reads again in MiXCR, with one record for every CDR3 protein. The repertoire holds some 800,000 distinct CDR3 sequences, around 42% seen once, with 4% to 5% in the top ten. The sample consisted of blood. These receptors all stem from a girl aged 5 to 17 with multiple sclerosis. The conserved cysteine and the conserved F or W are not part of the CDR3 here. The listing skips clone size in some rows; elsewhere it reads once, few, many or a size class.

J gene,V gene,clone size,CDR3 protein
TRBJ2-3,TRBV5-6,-,ASSLGLAGGYGTDTQY
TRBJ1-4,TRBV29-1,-,SVGTGAAELF
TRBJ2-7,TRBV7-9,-,ASSMTSGVSPYEQY
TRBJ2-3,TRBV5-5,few,ASSWTTSTDTQY
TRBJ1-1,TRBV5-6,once,ASSPPRRKVPNTEAF
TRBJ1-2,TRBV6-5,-,ASSYSTGSSYGYT
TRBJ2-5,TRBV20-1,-,SARDRVWGETQY
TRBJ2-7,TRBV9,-,ASSVDGLTGHEQY
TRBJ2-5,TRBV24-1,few,ATSDLGGTEETQY
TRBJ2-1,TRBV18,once,ASSPGASMNEQF
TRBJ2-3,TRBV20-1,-,SAQPTRGETDTQY
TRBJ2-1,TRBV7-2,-,ASRTIAGGYNEQF
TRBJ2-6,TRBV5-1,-,ASSHMTGESSGANVLT
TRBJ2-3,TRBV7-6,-,ASSPIAGGPSQY
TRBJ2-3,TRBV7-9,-,ASSFALDTQY
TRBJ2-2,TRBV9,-,ASSVADRGHGGGELF
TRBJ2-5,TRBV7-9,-,ASSLIIGSRRTAEETQY
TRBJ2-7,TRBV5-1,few,ASSSGLTSGSPGFYEQY
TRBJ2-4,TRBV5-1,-,ASSWRRGDEEQY
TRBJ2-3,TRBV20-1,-,SASLGRDRRGTDTQY
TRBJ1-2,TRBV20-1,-,SARTGNYGYT
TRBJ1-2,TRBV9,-,ASSVDLGQSGYT
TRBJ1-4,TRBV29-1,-,SVGGEKLF
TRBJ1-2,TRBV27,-,ASTPRRGRNYGYT
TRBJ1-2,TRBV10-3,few,AISESGEGYT
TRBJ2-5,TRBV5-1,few,ASYTGETQY
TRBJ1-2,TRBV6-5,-,ASSYLPLGANYGYT
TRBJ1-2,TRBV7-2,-,ASSLGDTNYGYT
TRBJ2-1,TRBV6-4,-,ASTKRGNNEQF
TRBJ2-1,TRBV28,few,ATSGTGEGSYNEQF
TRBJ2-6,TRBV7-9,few,ASSDSSGTASSGANVLT
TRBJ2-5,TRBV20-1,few,SAKTSGKQETQY
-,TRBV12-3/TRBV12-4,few,ASSLVVSGSGETQY
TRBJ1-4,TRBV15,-,ATTRIINEKLF
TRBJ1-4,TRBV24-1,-,ATSDRQALNEKLF
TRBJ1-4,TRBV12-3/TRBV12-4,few,ASSQGTPEGKLF
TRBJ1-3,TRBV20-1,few,SAGDRGSGNTIY
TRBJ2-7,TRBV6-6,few,ASSYRGLAGYHEQY
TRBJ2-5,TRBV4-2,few,ASSQVKLVAGQETQY
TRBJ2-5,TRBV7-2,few,ASSSHRDRGKETQY